Presented here are 15 T cell receptor beta chains from one specimen sequenced in a study of blood T cells in healthy people across ages. Primers used in a second PCR of about 6 to 12 cycles were a sample-barcoded 5' primer and a J-beta primer mix. TCRdb re-called the 5' RACE reads through MiXCR, storing one row per CDR3 protein. Seen here are around 1,500,000 distinct CDR3 sequences, 28% observed once, and the top ten hold roughly 8%. Sequencing was performed on blood. The source of these receptors is a woman in her 30s in good health.

A few counts support this clonotype. The J gene is TRBJ2-7, the V gene TRBV11-2, with D perhaps assigned TRBD1 or TRBD2 (5 bases each). The CDR3 has 19 amino acids. V was shortened by 5 bases and J by 0 bases, with 26 bases between the two germline ends. CDR1 is SGHAT and CDR2 is FQNNGV in the germline V gene. DNA for the CDR3: TGTGCCAGCAGCCCCCAGCGGTGGGTAGTCCCAGGGCGCTCCTACGAGCAGTACTTC. Its protein product is CASSPQRWVVPGRSYEQYF.

The genes are TRBV20-1 and TRBJ2-1; 10 nucleotides line up with TRBD1. Germline-derived CDR1 and CDR2 are DFQATT and SNEGSKA (reference sequence). This CDR3 is 14 amino acids long. J was trimmed by 6 bases and V by 3 bases; bases with no gene match: 5. CDR3 loop: CSASRQGAGNEQFF. The DNA of the CDR3 is TGCAGTGCTAGCCGACAGGGGGCGGGCAATGAGCAGTTCTTC.

The chain joins TRBV20-1 to TRBJ2-2, with 7 nucleotides matching TRBD2. This CDR3 is 14 amino acids long. V lost 1 base, J lost 3 bases, and 2 bases stayed unmatched. CDR1 DFQATT and CDR2 SNEGSKA come from the germline V gene (reference sequence). For the CDR3, the DNA is TGCAGTGCTAGAGCTAGCGGAGACACCGGGGAGCTGTTTTTT. Protein: CSARASGDTGELFF.

Only one count was recorded for this clonotype. The chain uses TRBV5-1 and TRBJ2-2, with no clear D. The CDR3 is 15 residues long. The germline V gene has CDR1 SGHRS and CDR2 YFSETQ. Between the trimmed V and J ends, which lost 0 bases and 4 bases, there was a span of 10 bases. In DNA, the CDR3 is TGCGCCAGCAGCTTGGTGGGAACGAGCACCGGGGAGCTGTTTTTT. This gives the protein CASSLVGTSTGELFF.

The chain combines TRBV6-5 with TRBJ1-2; 9 nucleotides match TRBD1. The length of the CDR3 is 16 residues. The trim removed 4 bases at V and 2 bases at J, leaving 8 bases unmatched. From germline, CDR1 is MNHEY and CDR2 SVGAGI. The CDR3 bases are TGTGCCAGCAGTTTCCTACCCGGGACAGGGAACTATGGCTACACCTTC. It specifies CASSFLPGTGNYGYTF.

V usage is TRBV4-1 and J usage is TRBJ1-5, with D unclear. The length of the CDR3 is 14 residues. The germline V gene encodes CDR1 MGHRA and CDR2 YSYEKL. V shed 6 bases and J shed 2 bases, with 11 bases lying between them. CDR3 DNA sequence: TGCGCCAGCAGACTAAATGAGGGCAATCAGCCCCAGCATTTT. Protein product: CASRLNEGNQPQHF.

This clonotype has a single count. The junction shows a germline mismatch at one end, possibly a read error. CDR3 sequence reads: CASITNRDFSNRPQHF. The CDR3 DNA sequence: TGTGCCAGCATCACCAACCGGGACTTTAGCAATCGGCCCCAGCATTTT. The chain recombines TRBV28 with TRBJ1-5, with D perhaps TRBD1 (5 bases). Germline CDR1 is MDHEN and CDR2 is SYDVKM. The CDR3 totals 16 residues.

Worth noting for this clonotype: Its ends do not fully match the called genes, so a read error is possible. The chain couples TRBV7-2 to TRBJ2-7, with D unclear. The germline gives CDR1 SGHTA, CDR2 FQGNSA. The CDR3 spans 14 residues. The CDR3 nucleotides are TGTGCCAGCAGCTTAGCGCGCGGCGCCTACGAGCAGCACTTC. Protein: CASSLARGAYEQHF.

This clonotype was recorded many times. The V and J genes are TRBV20-1 and TRBJ1-4, with 9 positions matching TRBD1. Germline V gene sequence: CDR1 DFQATT, CDR2 SNEGSKA (reference sequence). This CDR3 is built from 15 residues. The trim removed 2 bases at V and 6 bases at J, leaving 7 bases unmatched. For the CDR3, the DNA is TGCAGTGCTAGACCTTCGGACAGGGGATATGAAAAACTGTTTTTT. Residues: CSARPSDRGYEKLFF.

V gene TRBV5-8 combines with J gene TRBJ1-5; D unresolved. Looked up from germline, CDR1 is SGHTS and CDR2 is YDEGEE. V lost 1 base, J lost 5 bases, and 10 bases lay in between. The CDR3 totals 14 residues. The CDR3 DNA reads TGTGCCAGCAGCTTGTCGTGGGAGGATCAGCCCCAGCATTTT. Amino acid sequence: CASSLSWEDQPQHF. The full variable domain, in which reference TRBV5-8 and TRBJ1-5 provide the parts outside the CDR3, is EAGVTQSPTHLIKTRGQQATLRCSPISGHTSVYWYQQALGLGLQFLLWYDEGEERNRGNFPPRFSGRQFPNYSSELNVNALELEDSALYLCASSLSWEDQPQHFGDGTRLSIL.

This clonotype was seen only a few times. CDR3 amino acids: CASSRRGELFF. The DNA of the CDR3 is TGTGCCAGCAGCCGTCGCGGGGAGCTGTTTTTT. J is TRBJ2-2 and V is TRBV5-6; D uncertain. Per germline, CDR1 SGHDT and CDR2 YYEEEE. The CDR3 sequence is 11 residues long. V was shortened by 4 bases and J by 7 bases, with 5 bases between the two germline ends.

Only a few counts were recorded for this clonotype. In DNA, the CDR3 is TGTGCCAGCAGCAAGGTAGCGGGAGTTATGGAGACCCAGTACTTC. This gives the protein CASSKVAGVMETQYF. This chain connects TRBV5-6 to TRBJ2-5, with 9 bases lining up with TRBD2. The germline V gene has CDR1 SGHDT and CDR2 YYEEEE. J gave up 5 bases and V 4 bases, and 9 bases lay outside the gene matches. This CDR3 contains 15 residues.

As for this clonotype: The conserved final phenylalanine or tryptophan is absent from the CDR3, which likely points to a read error. This chain connects TRBV5-1 to TRBJ2-3; TRBD1 aligns across 10 bases. J lost 6 bases, V lost 4 bases, and 8 bases had no gene match. Germline assignment: CDR1 SGHRS and CDR2 YFSETQ. The CDR3 is 15 amino acids. The CDR3: CASSRTRQGADTQYL. In DNA form, the CDR3 reads TGCGCCAGCAGCCGGACTCGACAGGGGGCGGATACGCAGTATTTG.

There are a few counts of this clonotype. The chain uses TRBV5-4 and TRBJ2-2; TRBD2 aligns across 11 bases. Germline V CDR1 and CDR2: SGHNT, YYREEE (reference sequence). The CDR3 is 16 amino acids. V lost 4 bases to trimming and J lost 6 bases; unmatched junction nucleotides: 8. The CDR3 loop is CASSDVRLAGPGELFF. The DNA of the CDR3 is TGTGCCAGCAGCGACGTCCGACTAGCGGGACCCGGGGAGCTGTTTTTT.

This clonotype was seen more than once but under ten times. The chain recombines TRBV6-5 with TRBJ1-3, with D unresolved. Germline CDR1 reads MNHEY; CDR2 reads SVGAGI. CDR3 length: 14 amino acids. V was trimmed by 0 bases and J by 0 bases, leaving 3 bases between them. CDR3 coding DNA: TGTGCCAGCAGTTACTCGTACTCTGGAAACACCATATATTTT. Encoded protein: CASSYSYSGNTIYF.